This TCR beta chain was sequenced for a study of blood T cell repertoires in COVID-19. About the study: Italy, Spain and the United States were the sources of the convalescent and acute COVID-19 samples. From T cells, B-cell-depleted T cells, or PBMCs came the material, which was cDNA or gDNA.

In the source study's methods: From reference gene primer amplification, estimates of nucleated cell counts were derived. Sequenced by immunoSEQ multiplex PCR; TCRdb stores in-frame clones only, minus some. The DNA was the basis for D and trimming; V, J and clone size are from that table. The sample shows about 76,000 clones, 75% to 90% of them seen only once. Looked up from germline, CDR1 is SGHAT and CDR2 is FQNNGV. The CDR3 runs to 17 residues. Trimming cost V 4 bases and J 1 base; bases outside gene matches: 9. Material for sequencing was peripheral blood. This rearrangement joins TRBV11-2 to TRBJ2-7, with 11 bases aligning to TRBD1. This sequence originates from a human donor in a cohort sampled during active COVID-19. In DNA, the CDR3 is TGTGCCAGCAGCTCTGGGCGGGACAGGGGGAGATCCTACGAGCAGTACTTC. Protein: CASSSGRDRGRSYEQYF.